Below are 19 T cell receptor beta chains sequenced from a single sample in a study of T cells in Graves' hyperthyroidism and ophthalmopathy. Researchers amplified the TCR beta CDR3 regions from RNA transcripts. Primed by the HTBI set, a first-round RT-PCR was run on the TCR CDR3. MiXCR was run by TCRdb on the multiplex PCR reads, yielding one entry per CDR3 protein. The table lists hundreds of thousands of distinct CDR3 sequences, around 15% of them singletons. The sequenced sample consisted of blood. These receptors were taken from a man aged 18 to 30 with Graves' ophthalmopathy.

This clonotype was recorded many times. CDR3 residues: CAISEGGQGNSYEQYF. The CDR3 coding sequence is TGTGCCATCAGTGAAGGGGGACAGGGAAACTCCTACGAGCAGTACTTC. This chain links TRBV10-3 with TRBJ2-7, with 9 bases aligning to TRBD1. The ends lost 3 bases at V and 0 bases at J; junction bases unmatched: 6. This CDR3 is 16 amino acids long. From germline, CDR1 is ENHRY and CDR2 SYGVKD.

The chain employs TRBV20-1 and TRBJ1-5; TRBD1 aligns across 8 bases. V gave up 2 bases and J gave up 0 bases; unmatched junction bases: 6. The CDR3 covers 16 residues. The germline V gene encodes CDR1 DFQATT and CDR2 SNEGSKA (reference sequence). In nucleotides, the CDR3 is TGCAGTGCTAGAACAGGGGGGGGATATAGCAATCAGCCCCAGCATTTT. Its protein product is CSARTGGGYSNQPQHF.

This clonotype came up many times. This chain links TRBV12-3 or TRBV12-4 with TRBJ2-1, with 9 bases that match TRBD2. The CDR3 is 15 amino acids. Trimming at V came to 6 bases and at J to 0 bases, leaving 3 bases not matched to a gene. For the CDR3, the DNA is TGTGCCAGCAGCCCTAGCGGGACCTCCTACAATGAGCAGTTCTTC. Translation: CASSPSGTSYNEQFF.

J is TRBJ1-4 and V is TRBV6-5; maybe TRBD1 (5 bases). The CDR3 has 15 residues. Germline CDR1 is MNHEY and CDR2 is SVGAGI. With 0 bases removed from V and 6 bases from J, the gap between germline ends came to 11 bases. The CDR3 here is CASSYSPGPYEKLFF. CDR3 coding DNA: TGTGCCAGCAGTTACTCCCCGGGGCCTTATGAAAAACTGTTTTTT.

The V and J genes are TRBV4-1 and TRBJ2-4, with D unresolved. There are 16 residues in the CDR3. Germline CDR1 and CDR2: MGHRA and YSYEKL. The V and J ends lost 2 bases and 4 bases respectively, with 15 bases between them. DNA for the CDR3: TGCGCCAGCAGCCAAATCGCCAGCACCATAAAAAACATTCAGTACTTC. Amino acid sequence: CASSQIASTIKNIQYF.

The rearrangement joins TRBV6-1 to TRBJ2-1; 10 positions match TRBD2. After removal of 7 bases from V and 10 bases from J, the junction contained 22 bases not matched to a gene. The germline V gene encodes CDR1 MNHNS and CDR2 SASEGT. CDR3 length: 18 amino acids. For the CDR3, the DNA is TGTGCCAGCACCCATCAGTGGCTAGCGGGAGAAGTCTATTTGGAGCAGTTCTTC. As protein: CASTHQWLAGEVYLEQFF.

The genes are TRBV18 and TRBJ2-2, with D uncertain. Per the germline V gene, CDR1 is KGHSH and CDR2 is LQKENI. This CDR3 is built from 16 residues. V was clipped by 5 bases and J by 8 bases, with 21 bases between them. CDR3 loop: CASSASTGSEGGELFF. In DNA form, the CDR3 reads TGTGCCAGCTCAGCGAGTACCGGTTCAGAAGGAGGGGAGCTGTTTTTT.

This clonotype was seen more than once but under ten times. The CDR3 spells CASSVGQGANIQYF. The CDR3 DNA is TGTGCCAGCAGCGTAGGTCAGGGGGCCAACATTCAGTACTTC. This sequence joins TRBV9 and TRBJ2-4; 8 nucleotides line up with TRBD1. The trim removed 0 bases at V and 7 bases at J, leaving 3 bases unmatched. In germline, CDR1 is SGDLS, CDR2 YYNGEE. The CDR3 covers 14 residues. Full variable domain (remainder filled in from reference TRBV9 and TRBJ2-4): DSGVTQTPKHLITATGQRVTLRCSPRSGDLSVYWYQQSLDQGLQFLIQYYNGEERAKGNILERFSAQQFPDLHSELNLSSLELGDSALYFCASSVGQGANIQYFGAGTRLSVL.

In this sample, this clonotype turned up many times. The V and J genes are TRBV9 and TRBJ2-5; maybe TRBD2 (6 bases). The CDR3 is 15 amino acids. Trimming shortened V by 3 bases and J by 0 bases, and 12 bases separated the two germline ends. Germline V CDR1 and CDR2: SGDLS, YYNGEE. The CDR3 loop reads CASSAGREDQETQYF. Here the CDR3 DNA reads TGTGCCAGCAGCGCTGGGCGGGAAGACCAAGAGACCCAGTACTTC.

This clonotype came up many times. This CDR3 is CATSDPASGPSYNEQFF. The CDR3 DNA is TGTGCCACCAGTGATCCAGCTAGCGGCCCCTCCTACAATGAGCAGTTCTTC. The chain combines TRBV24-1 with TRBJ2-1; 7 bases line up with TRBD2. Looked up from germline, CDR1 is KGHDR and CDR2 is SFDVKD. This CDR3 spans 17 amino acids. The V gene end was trimmed by 3 bases and the J gene end by 0 bases; junction bases not matched to a gene: 7.

This clonotype has ten or more counts. The J gene is TRBJ2-2, the V gene TRBV12-3 or TRBV12-4; D unresolved. The CDR3 extends over 10 amino acids. V lost 5 bases to trimming and J lost 6 bases, with 1 base between them. The CDR3 here is CASSAGELFF. DNA for the CDR3: TGTGCCAGCAGTGCCGGGGAGCTGTTTTTT.

This clonotype has at least ten counts. This chain links TRBV12-3 or TRBV12-4 with TRBJ1-5; TRBD1 agrees at 7 bases. The CDR3 runs to 15 residues. J gave up 4 bases and V 5 bases, and 8 bases lay outside the gene matches. CDR3 bases: TGTGCCAGCAGTGGCAGACAGGGCCTGAATCAGCCCCAGCATTTT. It translates to CASSGRQGLNQPQHF.

Worth noting for this clonotype: This may stem from a read error, because a much larger clone lies one nucleotide away. The chain joins TRBV7-9 to TRBJ2-5; D might be TRBD2 (7 bases). Trimming shortened V by 5 bases and J by 1 base, and 17 bases separated the two germline ends. Germline V gives CDR1 SEHNR, CDR2 FQNEAQ (reference sequence). This CDR3 is 16 amino acids long. The CDR3 loop is CASSPPVGGAQETQYF. CDR3 in DNA: TGTGCCAGCAGCCCCCCCGTGGGGGGGGCCCAAGAGACCCAGTACTTC.

This clonotype came up many times. CDR3 sequence (DNA): TGTGCCAGCAGCCTTCCCGGCAGGGGTGGGTACGAGCAGTACTTC. It codes for CASSLPGRGGYEQYF. The V and J genes are TRBV13 and TRBJ2-7; possible D gene TRBD1, 6 bases. Germline CDR1 PRHDT, CDR2 FYEKMQ (reference sequence). V shed 5 bases and J shed 4 bases, with 18 bases lying between them. The length of the CDR3 is 15 residues. The full variable domain, completed using reference TRBV13 and TRBJ2-7, is AAGVIQSPRHLIKEKRETATLKCYPIPRHDTVYWYQQGPGQDPQFLISFYEKMQSDKGSIPDRFSAQQFSDYHSELNMSSLELGDSALYFCASSLPGRGGYEQYFGPGTRLTVT.

This clonotype was counted at least ten times. The chain joins TRBV29-1 to TRBJ2-3, with 12 bases matching TRBD2. CDR1 is SQVTM, CDR2 ANQGSEA, per germline. With V trimmed by 3 bases and J by 3 bases, 4 bases remained unmatched. The CDR3 has 15 residues. CDR3 loop: CSVDRGTSGTDTQYF. CDR3 in DNA: TGCAGCGTTGATAGGGGGACTAGCGGGACAGATACGCAGTATTTT.

The J gene is TRBJ2-2, the V gene TRBV7-2; perhaps TRBD2 as D (6 bases). Germline V gives CDR1 SGHTA, CDR2 FQGNSA. Trimming took off 3 bases at V and 5 bases at J, with 16 bases between the two ends. The CDR3 is 16 amino acids. The CDR3 loop reads CASSFFMGGGTGELFF. The CDR3 DNA sequence: TGTGCCAGCAGCTTCTTCATGGGTGGGGGGACCGGGGAGCTGTTTTTT.

This clonotype has ten or more counts. The chain recombines TRBV11-2 with TRBJ1-4, with D unclear. Germline V lookup: CDR1 SGHAT, CDR2 FQNNGV. The CDR3 runs to 16 residues. The V gene lost 5 bases and the J gene lost 4 bases, with 17 bases spanning the gap. CDR3 loop: CASSIMIQRDNEKLFF. The CDR3 bases are TGTGCCAGCAGCATAATGATACAGCGAGATAATGAAAAACTGTTTTTT.

This clonotype was seen many times. The chain uses TRBV2 and TRBJ2-2, with a possible D match to TRBD2 (6 bases). V lost 4 bases and J lost 5, with 17 bases in between. Germline CDR1 and CDR2: SNHLY and FYNNEI. The CDR3 contains 16 residues. The CDR3 nucleotides read TGTGCCAGCAGTGGGGGCAGGTGGGGGGAAACCGGGGAGCTGTTTTTT. Translation gives CASSGGRWGETGELFF.

This clonotype was recorded many times. The J gene is TRBJ2-3, the V gene TRBV20-1, with 13 bases fitting TRBD2. Per germline, CDR1 DFQATT and CDR2 SNEGSKA (reference sequence). The V and J ends lost 0 bases and 3 bases, in that order; junction bases with no gene match: 0. The CDR3 runs 15 residues. The CDR3 loop is CSAREGLAGTDTQYF. Here the CDR3 DNA reads TGCAGTGCTAGAGAGGGACTAGCGGGAACAGATACGCAGTATTTT.